This T cell receptor beta chain derives from a study of cytomegalovirus exposure and HLA in healthy donors. Researchers ran the PCR with 60 Vbeta and 13 Jbeta primers. TCRdb keeps only in-frame clones here, not all; method: immunoSEQ multiplex PCR. This table has 55,000 to 75,000 clones, about 68% appearing once. Source material: PBMCs. The receptor comes from a woman in her 30s in good health and CMV-seropositive.

The chain's CDR3 is CASSYGDRGSAPLHF. CDR3 in DNA: TGTGCCAGCAGTTACGGGGACAGGGGAAGCGCACCCCTCCACTTT. The V gene is TRBV6-5, the J gene TRBJ1-6; TRBD1 aligns across 10 bases. Trimming removed 2 bases from V and 11 bases from J; junction bases left unmatched: 6. This CDR3 region has 15 residues. The V gene's germline CDR1 is MNHEY and CDR2 SVGAGI.